A selection of T cell receptor beta chains follows, all from one sample in a study of T cell repertoires in cytomegalovirus infection. TCRdb independently ran MiXCR on the reads; one entry per CDR3 protein. The sample lists almost 550,000 distinct CDR3 sequences; 15% to 20% were seen once. Sequencing input: CD8+ T cells from PBMCs. These receptors came from a human donor in good health (CMV status not recorded). Some clones in this sample may be carry-over from other donors' samples. Each CDR3 is given with its conserved first and last residue. D genes are given only for firm matches. The size field is filled for only some rows; it gives once, few, many or a size class.

v_gene	d_gene	j_gene	abundance	CDR3aa	CDR3nt
TRBV9	.	TRBJ2-5	once	CASSVDGGGETQYF	TGTGCCAGCAGCGTAGATGGTGGGGGGGAGACCCAGTACTTC
TRBV20-1	.	TRBJ1-5	few	CSASGFSFNSNQPQHF	TGCAGTGCTTCCGGGTTCTCCTTTAATAGCAATCAGCCCCAGCATTTT
TRBV7-7	TRBD2	TRBJ2-1	many	CASSLGAGGPNEQFF	TGTGCCAGCAGCTTAGGGGCGGGAGGGCCCAATGAGCAGTTCTTC
TRBV7-6	.	TRBJ1-6	many	CASSLGGRESPLHF	TGTGCCAGCAGCTTAGGGGGGCGTGAGTCACCCCTCCACTTT
TRBV11-2	.	TRBJ2-4	many	CASSLDPFGTLAKNIQYF	TGTGCCAGCAGCTTAGATCCTTTCGGGACATTAGCCAAAAACATTCAGTACTTC
TRBV7-6	TRBD2	TRBJ2-7	.	CSSSLGLYYYEPYF	TGTTCCAGCAGCTTGGGACTATACTATTACGAGCCGTACTTC
TRBV7-9	.	TRBJ1-2	many	CASSLEGHRYGYTF	TGTGCCAGCAGCTTAGAGGGACACCGATATGGCTACACCTTC
TRBV2	TRBD1	TRBJ1-4	.	CASSERGQGFLEKLFF	TGTGCCAGCAGTGAACGGGGACAGGGTTTTCTTGAAAAACTGTTTTTT
TRBV6-6	TRBD1	TRBJ1-1	few	CASRRQQGAGDTEAFF	TGTGCCAGCAGGAGGCAACAGGGGGCAGGGGACACTGAAGCTTTCTTT
TRBV4-1	.	TRBJ1-1	many	CASSPPRGMNTEAFF	TGCGCCAGCAGCCCGCCCAGGGGCATGAACACTGAAGCTTTCTTT
TRBV7-8	TRBD2	TRBJ2-3	many	CASRHLSGGSTDTQYF	TGTGCCAGCAGACACCTTAGCGGGGGAAGCACAGATACGCAGTATTTT
TRBV7-9	.	TRBJ2-2	few	CASSYRQTTGELFF	TGTGCCAGCAGCTATCGACAGACAACCGGGGAGCTGTTTTTT
TRBV7-8	.	TRBJ2-2	many	CASTLVPGPGELFF	TGTGCCAGCACCCTCGTACCCGGGCCCGGGGAGCTGTTTTTT
TRBV7-9	.	TRBJ1-3	many	CASSLRDISGNTIYF	TGTGCCAGCAGCTTACGGGACATCTCTGGAAACACCATATATTTT
TRBV19	TRBD2	TRBJ2-7	few	CASSISGRSHEQYF	TGTGCCAGTAGTATTAGCGGGAGGAGCCACGAGCAGTACTTC
TRBV20-1	TRBD1	TRBJ2-7	few	CSARDLGGTGDGLPYEQYF	TGCAGTGCTAGAGATCTTGGGGGGACAGGGGACGGACTCCCCTACGAGCAGTACTTC
TRBV20-1	.	TRBJ2-1	.	CSATVPHYNEQFF	TGCAGTGCCACGGTACCCCACTACAATGAGCAGTTCTTC
TRBV7-6	.	TRBJ1-2	many	CASSLAGWAGYTF	TGTGCCAGCAGCTTAGCAGGGTGGGCTGGCTACACCTTC
TRBV2	.	TRBJ2-2	.	CASSNRVTTGELFF	TGTGCCAGCAGTAACAGAGTAACAACCGGGGAGCTGTTTTTT
TRBV7-3	.	TRBJ2-1	many	CASSLSGLSSYNEQFF	TGTGCCAGCAGCCTGAGCGGGCTTAGCTCCTACAATGAGCAGTTCTTC
TRBV7-6	.	TRBJ2-5	many	CASSLRGGEETQYF	TGTGCCAGCAGCTTACGCGGCGGGGAAGAGACCCAGTACTTC
TRBV11-2	TRBD2	TRBJ2-3	.	CASSLGFSGRDTQYF	TGTGCCAGCAGCTTAGGTTTTAGCGGGAGGGATACGCAGTATTTT
TRBV7-3	.	TRBJ1-1	many	CASSTDPNTEAFF	TGTGCCAGCAGTACGGACCCGAACACTGAAGCTTTCTTT
TRBV7-9	.	TRBJ2-2	many	CASSIEGGELFF	TGTGCCAGCAGCATAGAGGGCGGGGAGCTGTTTTTT
TRBV20-1	.	TRBJ1-6	few	CSARARGEFYNSPLHF	TGCAGTGCTAGAGCGAGGGGAGAATTCTATAATTCACCCCTCCACTTT
TRBV7-9	.	TRBJ1-1	.	CASSLISDSGLEAFF	TGTGCCAGCAGCTTAATATCGGACAGCGGACTAGAAGCTTTCTTT
TRBV7-9	TRBD2	TRBJ2-2	many	CASSPTSGPNTGELFF	TGTGCCAGCAGCCCAACTAGCGGACCGAACACCGGGGAGCTGTTTTTT
TRBV10-1	TRBD1	TRBJ1-6	few	CASSEAGGDSPLHF	TGCGCCAGCAGTGAGGCAGGGGGAGATTCACCCCTCCACTTT
TRBV6-1	.	TRBJ1-5	.	CASSRLFLGRFPPEHHQPQHF	TGTGCCAGCAGCCGGCTTTTCCTTGGGCGATTTCCCCCAGAACACCATCAGCCCCAGCATTTT
TRBV27	.	TRBJ1-6	.	CASKRQTNSPLHF	TGTGCCAGCAAAAGACAGACTAATTCACCCCTCCACTTT
TRBV5-6	TRBD2	TRBJ2-1	few	CASGIIAGGPGEQFF	TGTGCCAGCGGCATCATAGCGGGAGGGCCAGGTGAGCAGTTCTTC
TRBV6-1	.	TRBJ1-5	many	CASSAGDSTYQPQHF	TGTGCCAGCAGCGCGGGCGACAGTACCTACCAGCCCCAGCATTTT
TRBV6-5	.	TRBJ2-7	few	CASSYSTGLKSYEQYF	TGTGCCAGCAGTTACTCGACAGGACTAAAATCCTACGAGCAGTACTTC
TRBV6-6	.	TRBJ1-2	.	CASRGGRTYGYTF	TGTGCCAGCAGGGGGGGGCGCACCTATGGCTACACCTTC
TRBV6-5	.	TRBJ1-1	.	CASNQRGATEAFF	TGTGCCAGCAACCAACGGGGGGCAACTGAAGCTTTCTTT
TRBV19	.	TRBJ1-1	many	CASSKEGDRNTEAFF	TGTGCCAGTAGTAAAGAGGGAGACCGGAACACTGAAGCTTTCTTT
TRBV29-1	.	TRBJ2-3	many	CSVSPRSTDTQYF	TGCAGCGTTTCTCCTCGTTCCACAGATACGCAGTATTTT
TRBV12-3/TRBV12-4	.	TRBJ2-7	many	CASSSLRGHIPYEQYF	TGTGCCAGCAGTTCCCTTCGCGGACACATCCCCTACGAGCAGTACTTC
TRBV7-6	TRBD1	TRBJ2-7	many	CASSFETGANYEQYF	TGTGCCAGCAGCTTTGAGACAGGGGCCAACTACGAGCAGTACTTC
TRBV14	.	TRBJ2-7	.	CASSQGRQGLSYEQYF	TGTGCCAGCAGCCAAGGAAGACAGGGACTCTCCTACGAGCAGTACTTC
TRBV7-2	.	TRBJ2-7	many	CASSLFPNEQYF	TGTGCCAGCAGCCTCTTCCCCAACGAGCAGTACTTC
TRBV20-1	TRBD2	TRBJ2-2	.	CSASTSSGNTGELFF	TGCAGTGCTAGTACGTCTAGCGGGAACACCGGGGAGCTGTTTTTT
TRBV28	.	TRBJ2-7	many	CASSLSPNEQYF	TGTGCCAGCAGTTTAAGCCCGAACGAGCAGTACTTC
TRBV6-5	TRBD2	TRBJ2-3	many	CASSYSMSRGGGVDTQYF	TGTGCCAGCAGTTACTCGATGAGCCGCGGCGGGGGTGTAGATACGCAGTATTTT
TRBV7-9	TRBD2	TRBJ2-5	many	CASSRTGGSVETQYF	TGTGCCAGCAGCAGAACGGGAGGTAGTGTCGAGACCCAGTACTTC
TRBV12-3/TRBV12-4	.	TRBJ2-1	few	CASTYGVYPEQFF	TGTGCCAGCACCTACGGAGTTTATCCTGAGCAGTTCTTC
TRBV7-9	.	TRBJ2-1	few	CASSFQIGGAYNEQFF	TGTGCCAGCAGCTTCCAGATTGGCGGGGCGTACAATGAGCAGTTCTTC
TRBV6-5	.	TRBJ2-1	many	CASSYSNPMEGGNEQFF	TGTGCCAGCAGTTACTCGAACCCAATGGAGGGGGGCAATGAGCAGTTCTTC
TRBV9	.	TRBJ1-1	.	CASGLGEMNTEAFF	TGTGCCAGCGGATTGGGGGAAATGAACACTGAAGCTTTCTTT
TRBV7-9	.	TRBJ1-2	many	CASSLVAAYGYTF	TGTGCCAGCAGCTTAGTCGCAGCCTATGGCTACACCTTC
TRBV20-1	TRBD2	TRBJ2-2	.	CSALNFQREPTGELFF	TGCAGTGCCCTGAACTTCCAGCGGGAGCCCACCGGGGAGCTGTTTTTT
TRBV6-1	.	TRBJ2-7	.	CASGWSETYEQYF	TGTGCCAGCGGATGGAGCGAGACCTACGAGCAGTACTTC
TRBV7-8	TRBD2	TRBJ2-2	many	CASSSSSGSFTGELFF	TGTGCCAGCAGCTCCTCAAGCGGGAGCTTCACCGGGGAGCTGTTTTTT
TRBV2	.	TRBJ2-3	.	CASSEWSGGTDTQYF	TGTGCCAGCAGTGAATGGTCAGGGGGCACAGATACGCAGTATTTT
TRBV10-3	.	TRBJ1-5	.	CAISEGGRQPQHF	TGTGCCATCAGTGAGGGGGGGCGTCAGCCCCAGCATTTT
TRBV6-6	.	TRBJ2-5	many	CASSIRDIETQYF	TGTGCCAGCAGCATACGAGACATAGAGACCCAGTACTTC
TRBV7-9	TRBD2	TRBJ2-7	many	CASRPSGSSYEQYF	TGTGCCAGCAGACCGAGCGGGAGCAGCTACGAGCAGTACTTC